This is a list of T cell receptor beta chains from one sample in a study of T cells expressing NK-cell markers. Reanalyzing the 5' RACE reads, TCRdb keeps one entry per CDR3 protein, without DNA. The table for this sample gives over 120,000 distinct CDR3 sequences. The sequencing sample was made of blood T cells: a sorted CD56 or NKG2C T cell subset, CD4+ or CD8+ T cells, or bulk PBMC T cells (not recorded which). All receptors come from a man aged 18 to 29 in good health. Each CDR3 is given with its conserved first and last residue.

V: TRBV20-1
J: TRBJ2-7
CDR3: CSAGPVAGVTYEQYF

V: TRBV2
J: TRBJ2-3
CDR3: CASSSGLAGTSTDTQYF

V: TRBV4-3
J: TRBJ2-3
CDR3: CASSQDSTGRPDTQYF

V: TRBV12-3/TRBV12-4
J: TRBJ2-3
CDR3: CASSLVGLGDTQYF

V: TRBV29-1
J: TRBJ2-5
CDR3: CSVDATSGSVHQETQYF

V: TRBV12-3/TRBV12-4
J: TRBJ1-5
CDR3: CASSITGTNQPQHF

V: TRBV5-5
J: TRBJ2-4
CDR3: CASSLEGIGAKNIQYF

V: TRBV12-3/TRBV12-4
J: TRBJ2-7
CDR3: CASSPGGPQYEQYF

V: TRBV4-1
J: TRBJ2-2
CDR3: CASKAISGPNTGELFF

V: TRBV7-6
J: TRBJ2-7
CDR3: CASSDRESRYEQYF

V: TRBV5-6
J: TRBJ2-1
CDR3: CASSLEWEEQFF

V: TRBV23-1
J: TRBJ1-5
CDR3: CASSPLFDQPQHF

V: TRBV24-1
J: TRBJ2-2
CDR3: CATSLKQNTGELFF

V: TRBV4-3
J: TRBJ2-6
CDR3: CASSQEAGAGANVLTF

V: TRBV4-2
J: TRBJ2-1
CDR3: CASSQEDRRSNEQFF

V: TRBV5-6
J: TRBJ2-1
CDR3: CASSYQRREQFF

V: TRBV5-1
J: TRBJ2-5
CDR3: CASSLESNGETQYF

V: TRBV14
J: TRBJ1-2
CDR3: CASSLSYRDGYTF

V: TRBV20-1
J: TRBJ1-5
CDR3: CSARDIAVGQPQHF

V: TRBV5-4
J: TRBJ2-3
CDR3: CASSTQGASTDTQYF

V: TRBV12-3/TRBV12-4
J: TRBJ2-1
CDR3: CATPTSGYNEQFF

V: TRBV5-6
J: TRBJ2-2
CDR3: CASSSRDSYTGELFF

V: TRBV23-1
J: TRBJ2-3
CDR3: CASSQSRGPPGLTDTQYF

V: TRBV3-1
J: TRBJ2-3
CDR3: CASTRTGATDTQYF

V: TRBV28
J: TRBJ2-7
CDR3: CAISRRGSVHEQYF

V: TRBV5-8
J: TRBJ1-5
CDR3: CASSLVLDRGNQPQHF

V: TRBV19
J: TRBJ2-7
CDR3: CASSPGLAGVSYEQYF

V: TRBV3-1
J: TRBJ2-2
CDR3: CASTVTGELFF

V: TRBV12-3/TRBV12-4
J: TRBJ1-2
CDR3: CASTIGNRYTF

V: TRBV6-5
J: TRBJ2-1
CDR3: CASGYQVSSSGSGNEQFF

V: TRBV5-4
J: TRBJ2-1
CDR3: CASSSTNNEQFF

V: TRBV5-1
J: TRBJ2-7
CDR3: CASSFGFDEQYF

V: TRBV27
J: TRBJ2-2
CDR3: CASSLGVGGELFF

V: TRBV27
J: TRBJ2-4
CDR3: CASTLAGSNIQYF

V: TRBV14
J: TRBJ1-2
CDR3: CASSPGRTDIYGYTF

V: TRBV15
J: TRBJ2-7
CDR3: CATSVTSGRAVSHEQYF

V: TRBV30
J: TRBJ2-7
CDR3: CAWATGFHEQYF

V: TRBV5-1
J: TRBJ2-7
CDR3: CASSLAGTDPYEQYF

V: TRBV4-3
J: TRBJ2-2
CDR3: CASSQGRGAAGELFF

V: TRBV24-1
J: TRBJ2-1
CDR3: CATTSSYNEQFF

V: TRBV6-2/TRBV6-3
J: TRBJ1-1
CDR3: CASWNRDALNTEAFF

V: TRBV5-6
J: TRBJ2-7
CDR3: CASSPEGFGSYEQYF

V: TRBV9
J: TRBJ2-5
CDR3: CASSAGTSGQETQYF

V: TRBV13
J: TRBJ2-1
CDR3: CASSLLTGDPYNEQFF

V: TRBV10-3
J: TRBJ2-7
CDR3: CAITLGQDSYEQYF